This T cell receptor (beta chain) was recorded in a study of TET2 disruption in CD19-targeted CAR T cells. Points on this clone: Antigen: not known. Read coverage stops 3 residues before the CDR3 terminus; the germline J gene supplies the remainder.

The CDR3 runs 16 residues. Germline V lookup: CDR1 LNHDA, CDR2 SQIVND (reference sequence). Treatment of the sample: autologous CTL019 cells: CD19 CAR with 4-1BB and CD3 zeta domains. The CD19 CAR included TCR zeta plus 4-1BB costimulatory signaling. CTL019 was manufactured from peripheral blood T cells obtained by leukapheresis. Sequencing used immunoSEQ multiplex PCR; TCRdb keeps in-frame clones, though not all of them. In total, the table holds 25,000 to 30,000 clones. Sequenced here: CD8- CAR+ T cells sorted from cultured blood T cells, sampled for CD19 CAR T cell therapy. The subset was: CD8-negative CAR-positive T cells from the infusion product. The chain links TRBV19 to TRBJ1-2; D is perhaps TRBD1 (6 bases). The source is a man aged 70 or older with chronic lymphocytic leukemia. The sequenced CDR3 bases are TGTGCCAGTAGTATTAGCGGCGGGGGGGCATCGTACGAC. This encodes CASSISGGGASYD. The CDR3, in full, reads CASSISGGGASYDYTF.